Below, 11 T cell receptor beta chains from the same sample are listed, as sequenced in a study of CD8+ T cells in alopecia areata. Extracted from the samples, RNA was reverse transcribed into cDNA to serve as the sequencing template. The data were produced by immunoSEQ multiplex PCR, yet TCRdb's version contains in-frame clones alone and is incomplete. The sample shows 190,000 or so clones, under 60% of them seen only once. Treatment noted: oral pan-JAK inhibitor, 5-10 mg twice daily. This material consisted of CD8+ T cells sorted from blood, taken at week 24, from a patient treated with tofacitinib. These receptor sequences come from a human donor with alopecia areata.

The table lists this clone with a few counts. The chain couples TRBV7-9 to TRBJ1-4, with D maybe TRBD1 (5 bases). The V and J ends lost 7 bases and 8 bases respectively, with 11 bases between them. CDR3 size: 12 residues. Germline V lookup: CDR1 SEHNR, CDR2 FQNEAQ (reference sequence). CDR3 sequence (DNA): TGTGCCAGCATGGGGGAGCGAGAAAAACTGTTTTTT. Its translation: CASMGEREKLFF. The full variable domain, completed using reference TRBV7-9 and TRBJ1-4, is DTGVSQNPRHKITKRGQNVTFRCDPISEHNRLYWYRQTLGQGPEFLTYFQNEAQLEKSRLLSDRFSAERPKGSFSTLEIQRTEQGDSAMYLCASMGEREKLFFGSGTQLSVL.

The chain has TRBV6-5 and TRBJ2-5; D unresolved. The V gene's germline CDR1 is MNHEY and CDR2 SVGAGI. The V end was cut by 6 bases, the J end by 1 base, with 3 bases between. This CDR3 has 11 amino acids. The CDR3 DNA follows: TGTGCCAGCAGCACCCAAGAGACCCAGTACTTC. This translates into CASSTQETQYF.

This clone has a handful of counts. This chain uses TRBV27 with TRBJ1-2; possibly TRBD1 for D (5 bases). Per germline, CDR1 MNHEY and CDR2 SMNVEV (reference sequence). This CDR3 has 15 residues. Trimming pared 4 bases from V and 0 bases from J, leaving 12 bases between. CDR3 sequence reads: CASSSWGQPNYGYTF. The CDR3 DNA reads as TGTGCCAGCAGTTCTTGGGGCCAACCTAACTATGGCTACACCTTC.

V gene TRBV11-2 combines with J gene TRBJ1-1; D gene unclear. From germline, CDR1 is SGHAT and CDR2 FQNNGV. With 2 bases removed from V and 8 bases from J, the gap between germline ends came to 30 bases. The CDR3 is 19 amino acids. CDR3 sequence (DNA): TGTGCCAGCAGCTTATATCCCCTAAGCGGACCTTCAACCCCATCCGAAGCTTTCTTT. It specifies CASSLYPLSGPSTPSEAFF.

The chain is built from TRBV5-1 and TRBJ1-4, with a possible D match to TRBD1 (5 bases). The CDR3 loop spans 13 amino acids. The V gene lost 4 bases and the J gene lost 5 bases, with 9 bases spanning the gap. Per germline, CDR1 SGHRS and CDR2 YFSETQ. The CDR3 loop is CASSLDRNEKLFF. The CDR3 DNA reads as TGCGCCAGCAGCCTCGACAGAAATGAAAAACTGTTTTTT. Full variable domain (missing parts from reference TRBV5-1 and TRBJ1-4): KAGVTQTPRYLIKTRGQQVTLSCSPISGHRSVSWYQQTPGQGLQFLFEYFSETQRNKGNFPGRFSGRQFSNSRSEMNVSTLELGDSALYLCASSLDRNEKLFFGSGTQLSVL.

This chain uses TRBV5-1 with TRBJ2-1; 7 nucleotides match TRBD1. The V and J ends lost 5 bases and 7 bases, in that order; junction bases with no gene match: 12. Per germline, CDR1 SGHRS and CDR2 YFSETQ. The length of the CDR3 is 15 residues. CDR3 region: CASRPSVGGGNEQFF. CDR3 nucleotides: TGCGCCAGCAGGCCCTCTGTAGGGGGCGGGAATGAGCAGTTCTTC.

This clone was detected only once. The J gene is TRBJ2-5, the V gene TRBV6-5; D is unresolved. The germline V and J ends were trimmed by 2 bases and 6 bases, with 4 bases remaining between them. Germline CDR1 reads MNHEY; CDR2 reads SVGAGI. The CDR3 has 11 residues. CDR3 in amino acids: CASSYGKTQYF. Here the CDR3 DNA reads TGTGCCAGCAGTTACGGGAAGACCCAGTACTTC.

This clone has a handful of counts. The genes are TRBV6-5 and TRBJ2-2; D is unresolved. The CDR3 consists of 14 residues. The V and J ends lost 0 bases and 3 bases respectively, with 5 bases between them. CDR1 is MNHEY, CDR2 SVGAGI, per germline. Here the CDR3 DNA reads TGTGCCAGCAGTTACTCGGCGTACACCGGGGAGCTGTTTTTT. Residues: CASSYSAYTGELFF.

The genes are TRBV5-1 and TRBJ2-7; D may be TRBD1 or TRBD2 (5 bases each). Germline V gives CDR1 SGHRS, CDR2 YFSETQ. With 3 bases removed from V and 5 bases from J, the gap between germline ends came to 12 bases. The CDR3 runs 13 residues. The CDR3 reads CASSSGAGHEQYF. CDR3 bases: TGCGCCAGCAGCTCCGGGGCTGGCCACGAGCAGTACTTC.

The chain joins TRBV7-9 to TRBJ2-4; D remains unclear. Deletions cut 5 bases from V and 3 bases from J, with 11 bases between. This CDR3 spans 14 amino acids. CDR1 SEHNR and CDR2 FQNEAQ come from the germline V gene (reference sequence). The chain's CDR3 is CASSGFIDKNIQYF. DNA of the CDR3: TGTGCCAGCAGCGGATTCATAGACAAAAACATTCAGTACTTC. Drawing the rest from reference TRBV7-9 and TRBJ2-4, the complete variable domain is DTGVSQNPRHKITKRGQNVTFRCDPISEHNRLYWYRQTLGQGPEFLTYFQNEAQLEKSRLLSDRFSAERPKGSFSTLEIQRTEQGDSAMYLCASSGFIDKNIQYFGAGTRLSVL.

DNA for the CDR3: TGTGCCAGCAGCCAAGGGGAGTTATCCGGGGAGCTGTTTTTT. Translation: CASSQGELSGELFF. The chain uses TRBV4-2 and TRBJ2-2; the D gene is possibly TRBD2 (5 bases). The CDR3 sequence is 14 residues long. Trimming shortened V by 1 base and J by 6 bases, and 9 bases separated the two germline ends. Germline V lookup: CDR1 LGHNA, CDR2 YNFKEQ.